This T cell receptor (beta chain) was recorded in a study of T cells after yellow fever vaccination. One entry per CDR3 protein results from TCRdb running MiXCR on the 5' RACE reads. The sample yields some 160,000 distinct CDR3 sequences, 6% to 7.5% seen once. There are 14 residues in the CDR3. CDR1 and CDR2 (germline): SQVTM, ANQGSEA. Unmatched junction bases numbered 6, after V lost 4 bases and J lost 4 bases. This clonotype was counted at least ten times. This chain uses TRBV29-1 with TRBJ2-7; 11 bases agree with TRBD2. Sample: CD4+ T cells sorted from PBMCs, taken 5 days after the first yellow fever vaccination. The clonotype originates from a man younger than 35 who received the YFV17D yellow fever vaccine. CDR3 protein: CSVVATSGGYEQYF. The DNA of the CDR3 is TGCAGCGTTGTTGCAACTAGCGGGGGATACGAGCAGTACTTC.